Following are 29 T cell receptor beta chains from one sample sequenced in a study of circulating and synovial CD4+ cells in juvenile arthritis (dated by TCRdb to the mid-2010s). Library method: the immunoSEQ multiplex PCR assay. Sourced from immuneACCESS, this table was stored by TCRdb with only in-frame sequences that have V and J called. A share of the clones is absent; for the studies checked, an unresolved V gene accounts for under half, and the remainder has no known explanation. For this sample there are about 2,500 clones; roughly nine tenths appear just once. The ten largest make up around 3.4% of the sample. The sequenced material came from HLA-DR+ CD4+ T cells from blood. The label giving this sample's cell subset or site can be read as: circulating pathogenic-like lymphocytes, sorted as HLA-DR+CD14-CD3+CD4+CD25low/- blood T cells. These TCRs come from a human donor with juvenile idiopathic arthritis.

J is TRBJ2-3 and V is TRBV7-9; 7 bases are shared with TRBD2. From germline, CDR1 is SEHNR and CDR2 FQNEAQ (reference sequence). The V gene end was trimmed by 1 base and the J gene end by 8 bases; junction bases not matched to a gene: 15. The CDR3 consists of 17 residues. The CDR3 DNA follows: TGTGCCAGCAGCTTAGAATTCGTGGGGAGGGCCACTGGTACGCAGTATTTT. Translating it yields CASSLEFVGRATGTQYF. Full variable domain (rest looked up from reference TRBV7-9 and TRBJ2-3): DTGVSQNPRHKITKRGQNVTFRCDPISEHNRLYWYRQTLGQGPEFLTYFQNEAQLEKSRLLSDRFSAERPKGSFSTLEIQRTEQGDSAMYLCASSLEFVGRATGTQYFGPGTRLTVL.

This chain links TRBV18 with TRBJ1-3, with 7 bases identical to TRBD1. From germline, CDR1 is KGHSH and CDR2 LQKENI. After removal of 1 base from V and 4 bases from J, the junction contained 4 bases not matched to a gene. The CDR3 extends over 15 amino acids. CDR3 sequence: CASSPQGAVGNTIYF. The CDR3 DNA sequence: TGTGCCAGCTCACCACAGGGGGCGGTCGGAAACACCATATATTTT.

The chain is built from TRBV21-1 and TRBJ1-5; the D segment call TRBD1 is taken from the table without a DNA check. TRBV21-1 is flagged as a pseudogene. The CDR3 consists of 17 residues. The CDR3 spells CASSNNRVGEDMQPQHF. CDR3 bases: TGTGCCAGCAGCAACAACAGGGTAGGTGAGGACATGCAGCCCCAGCATTTT.

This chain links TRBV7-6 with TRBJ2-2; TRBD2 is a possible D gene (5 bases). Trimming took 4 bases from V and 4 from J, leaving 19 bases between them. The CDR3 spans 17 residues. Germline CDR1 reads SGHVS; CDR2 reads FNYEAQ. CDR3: CASSSSLGERRTGELFF. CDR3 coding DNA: TGTGCCAGCAGCTCGTCTCTCGGGGAGCGGCGCACCGGGGAGCTGTTTTTT.

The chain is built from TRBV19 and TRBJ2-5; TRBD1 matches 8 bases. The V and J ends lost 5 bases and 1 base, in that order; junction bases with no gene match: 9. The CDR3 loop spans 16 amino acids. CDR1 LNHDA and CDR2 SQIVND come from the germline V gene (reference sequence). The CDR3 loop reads CASSSGQGGGQETQYF. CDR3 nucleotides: TGTGCCAGTAGTTCCGGACAGGGTGGCGGCCAAGAGACCCAGTACTTC.

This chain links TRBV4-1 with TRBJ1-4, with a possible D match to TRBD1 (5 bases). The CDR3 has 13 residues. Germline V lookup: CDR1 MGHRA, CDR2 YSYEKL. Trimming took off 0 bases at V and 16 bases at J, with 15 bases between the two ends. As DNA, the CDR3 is TGCGCCAGCAGCCAAGATCCGGGGAGGGGAGGGTTTTTT. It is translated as CASSQDPGRGGFF.

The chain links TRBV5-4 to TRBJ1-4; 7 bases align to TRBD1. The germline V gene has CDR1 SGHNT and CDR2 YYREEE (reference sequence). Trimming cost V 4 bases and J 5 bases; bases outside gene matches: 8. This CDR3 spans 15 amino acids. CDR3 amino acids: CASSPPGQQNEKLFF. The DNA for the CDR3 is TGTGCCAGCAGCCCCCCGGGACAGCAAAATGAAAAACTGTTTTTT.

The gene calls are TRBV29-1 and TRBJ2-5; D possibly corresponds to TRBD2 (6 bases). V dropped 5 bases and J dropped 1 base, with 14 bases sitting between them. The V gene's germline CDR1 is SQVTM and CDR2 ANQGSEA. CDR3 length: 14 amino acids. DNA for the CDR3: TGCAGCGTTTTTTCTGCGGGAATCCAAGAGACCCAGTACTTC. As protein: CSVFSAGIQETQYF.

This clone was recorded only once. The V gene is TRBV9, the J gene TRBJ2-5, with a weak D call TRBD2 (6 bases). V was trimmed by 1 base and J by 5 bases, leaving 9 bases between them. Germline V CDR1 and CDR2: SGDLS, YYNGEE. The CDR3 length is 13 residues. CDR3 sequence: CASSVSGRETQYF. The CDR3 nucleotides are TGTGCCAGCAGCGTATCAGGGAGGGAGACCCAGTACTTC.

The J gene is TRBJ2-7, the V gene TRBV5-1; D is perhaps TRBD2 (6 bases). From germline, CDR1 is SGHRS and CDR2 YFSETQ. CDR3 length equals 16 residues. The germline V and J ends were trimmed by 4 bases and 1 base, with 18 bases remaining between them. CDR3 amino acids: CASSLRAGTRSYEQYF. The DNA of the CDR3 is TGCGCCAGCAGCCTGCGGGCGGGGACGAGATCCTACGAGCAGTACTTC. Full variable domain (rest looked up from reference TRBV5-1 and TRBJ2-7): KAGVTQTPRYLIKTRGQQVTLSCSPISGHRSVSWYQQTPGQGLQFLFEYFSETQRNKGNFPGRFSGRQFSNSRSEMNVSTLELGDSALYLCASSLRAGTRSYEQYFGPGTRLTVT.

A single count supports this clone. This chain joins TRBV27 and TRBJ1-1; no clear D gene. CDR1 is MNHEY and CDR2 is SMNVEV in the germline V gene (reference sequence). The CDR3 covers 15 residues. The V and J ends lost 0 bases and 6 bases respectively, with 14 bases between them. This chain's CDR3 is CASSLSSLVGSEAFF. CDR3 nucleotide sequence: TGTGCCAGCAGTTTATCTTCCCTAGTCGGGTCTGAAGCTTTCTTT.

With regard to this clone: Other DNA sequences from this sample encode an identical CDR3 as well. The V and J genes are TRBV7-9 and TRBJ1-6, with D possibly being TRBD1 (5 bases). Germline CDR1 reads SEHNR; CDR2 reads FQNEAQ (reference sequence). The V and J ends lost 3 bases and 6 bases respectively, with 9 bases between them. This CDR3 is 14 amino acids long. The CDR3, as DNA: TGTGCCAGCAGCTTCGCCGACAGTAATTCACCCCTCCACTTT. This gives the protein CASSFADSNSPLHF.

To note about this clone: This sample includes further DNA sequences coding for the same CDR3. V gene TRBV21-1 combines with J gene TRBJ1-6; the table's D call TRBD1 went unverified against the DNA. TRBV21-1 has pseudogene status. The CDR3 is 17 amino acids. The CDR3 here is CASSKEDRTPYNSPLHF. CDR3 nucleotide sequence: TGTGCCAGCAGCAAAGAGGACAGGACCCCCTATAATTCCCCCCTCCACTTT.

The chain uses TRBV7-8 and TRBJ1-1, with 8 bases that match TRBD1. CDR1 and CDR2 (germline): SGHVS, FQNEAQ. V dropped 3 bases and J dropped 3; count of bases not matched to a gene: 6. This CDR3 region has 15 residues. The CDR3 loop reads CASSFYRGTDTEAFF. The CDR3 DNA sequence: TGTGCCAGCAGCTTTTACAGGGGGACGGACACTGAAGCTTTCTTT.

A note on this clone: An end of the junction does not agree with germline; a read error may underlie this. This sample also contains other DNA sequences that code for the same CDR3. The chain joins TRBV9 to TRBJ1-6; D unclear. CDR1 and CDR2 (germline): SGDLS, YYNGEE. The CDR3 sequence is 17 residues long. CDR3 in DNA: TGTGCCAGCAGCGTAGCGTCAACTAGCTCCTATAATTCCCCCCTCCACTTT. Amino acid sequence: CASSVASTSSYNSPLHF.

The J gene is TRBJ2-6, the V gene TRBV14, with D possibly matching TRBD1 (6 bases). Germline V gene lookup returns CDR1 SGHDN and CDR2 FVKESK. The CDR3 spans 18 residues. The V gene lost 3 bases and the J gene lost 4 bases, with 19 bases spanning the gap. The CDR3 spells CASSHEQGPSGGANVLTF. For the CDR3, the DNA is TGTGCCAGCAGCCACGAACAGGGTCCCTCTGGCGGGGCCAACGTCCTGACTTTC.

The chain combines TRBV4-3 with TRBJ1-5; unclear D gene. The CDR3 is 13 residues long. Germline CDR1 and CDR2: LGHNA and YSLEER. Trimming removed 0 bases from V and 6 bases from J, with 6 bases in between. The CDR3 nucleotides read TGCGCCAGCAGCCAAGAATGGAGTCAGCCCCAGCATTTT. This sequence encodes CASSQEWSQPQHF.

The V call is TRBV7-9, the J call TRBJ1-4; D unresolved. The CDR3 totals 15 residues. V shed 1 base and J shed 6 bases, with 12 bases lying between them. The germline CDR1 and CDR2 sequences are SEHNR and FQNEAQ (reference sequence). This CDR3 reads CASSLGGREHEKLFF. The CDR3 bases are TGTGCCAGCAGCTTAGGGGGAAGGGAGCATGAAAAACTGTTTTTT.

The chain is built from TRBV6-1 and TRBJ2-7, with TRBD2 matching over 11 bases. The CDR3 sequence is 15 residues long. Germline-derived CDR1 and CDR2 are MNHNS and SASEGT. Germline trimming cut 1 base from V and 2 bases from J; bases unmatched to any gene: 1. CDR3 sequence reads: CASSEETSGTYEQYF. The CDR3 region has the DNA TGTGCCAGCAGTGAAGAGACTAGCGGGACCTACGAGCAGTACTTC.

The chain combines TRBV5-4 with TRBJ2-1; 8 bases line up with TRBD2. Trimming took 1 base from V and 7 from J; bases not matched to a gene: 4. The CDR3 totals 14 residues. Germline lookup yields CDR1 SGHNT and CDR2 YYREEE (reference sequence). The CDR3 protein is CASSLNGGGNEQFF. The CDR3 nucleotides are TGTGCCAGCAGCTTGAATGGCGGGGGGAATGAGCAGTTCTTC.

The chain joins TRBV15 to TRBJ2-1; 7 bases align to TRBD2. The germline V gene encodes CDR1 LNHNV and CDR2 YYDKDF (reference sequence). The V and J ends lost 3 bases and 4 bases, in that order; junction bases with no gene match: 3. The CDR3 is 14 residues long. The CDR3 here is CATSRGGGYNEQFF. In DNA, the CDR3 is TGTGCCACCAGCAGGGGCGGGGGTTACAATGAGCAGTTCTTC.

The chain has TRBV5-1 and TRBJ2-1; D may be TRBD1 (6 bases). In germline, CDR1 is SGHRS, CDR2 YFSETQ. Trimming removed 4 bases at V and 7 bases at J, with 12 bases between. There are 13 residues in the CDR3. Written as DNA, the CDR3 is TGCGCCAGCAGCGCGACAGGTCGGAATGAGCAGTTCTTC. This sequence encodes CASSATGRNEQFF.

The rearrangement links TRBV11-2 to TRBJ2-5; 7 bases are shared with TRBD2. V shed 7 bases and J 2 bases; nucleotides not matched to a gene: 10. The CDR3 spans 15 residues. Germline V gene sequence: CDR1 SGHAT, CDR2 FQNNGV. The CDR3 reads CASTQVGGSQETQYF. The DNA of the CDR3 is TGTGCCAGCACCCAGGTGGGGGGGAGTCAAGAGACCCAGTACTTC. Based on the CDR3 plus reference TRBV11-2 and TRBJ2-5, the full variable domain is EAGVAQSPRYKIIEKRQSVAFWCNPISGHATLYWYQQILGQGPKLLIQFQNNGVVDDSQLPKDRFSAERLKGVDSTLKIQPAKLEDSAVYLCASTQVGGSQETQYFGPGTRLLVL.

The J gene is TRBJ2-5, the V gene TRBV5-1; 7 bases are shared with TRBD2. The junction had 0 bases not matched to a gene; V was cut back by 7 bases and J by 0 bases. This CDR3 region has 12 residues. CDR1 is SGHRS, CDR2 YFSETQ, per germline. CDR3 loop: CASGRDQETQYF. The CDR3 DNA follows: TGCGCCAGCGGGAGGGACCAAGAGACCCAGTACTTC.

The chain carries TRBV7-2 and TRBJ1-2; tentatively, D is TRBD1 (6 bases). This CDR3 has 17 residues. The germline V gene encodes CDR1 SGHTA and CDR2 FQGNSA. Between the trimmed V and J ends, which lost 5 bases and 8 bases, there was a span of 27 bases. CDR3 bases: TGTGCCAGCAGCCTATCTAGACAGGAAGGGGCGCTTGAGGGCTACACCTTC. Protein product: CASSLSRQEGALEGYTF.

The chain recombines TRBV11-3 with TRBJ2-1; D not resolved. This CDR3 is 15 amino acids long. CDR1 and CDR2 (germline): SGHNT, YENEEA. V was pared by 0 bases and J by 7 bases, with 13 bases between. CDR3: CASSLDSISENEQFF. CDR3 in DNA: TGTGCCAGCAGCTTAGATAGCATTTCAGAGAATGAGCAGTTCTTC. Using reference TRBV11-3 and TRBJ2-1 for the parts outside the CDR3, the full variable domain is EAGVVQSPRYKIIEKKQPVAFWCNPISGHNTLYWYLQNLGQGPELLIRYENEEAVDDSQLPKDRFSAERLKGVDSTLKIQPAELGDSAVYLCASSLDSISENEQFFGPGTRLTVL.

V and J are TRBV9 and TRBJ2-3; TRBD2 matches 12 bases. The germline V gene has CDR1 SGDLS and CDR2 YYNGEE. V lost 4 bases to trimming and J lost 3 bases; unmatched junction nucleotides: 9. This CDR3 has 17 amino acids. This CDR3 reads CASSPEGLAGWTDTQYF. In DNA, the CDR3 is TGTGCCAGCAGCCCAGAAGGACTAGCGGGGTGGACAGATACGCAGTATTTT.

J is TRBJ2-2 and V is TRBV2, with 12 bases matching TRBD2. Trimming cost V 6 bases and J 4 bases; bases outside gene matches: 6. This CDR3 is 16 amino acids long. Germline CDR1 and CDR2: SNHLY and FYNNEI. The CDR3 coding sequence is TGTGCCAGCAGGCTAGCGGGGGGGCCGGGCACCGGGGAGCTGTTTTTT. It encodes CASRLAGGPGTGELFF.

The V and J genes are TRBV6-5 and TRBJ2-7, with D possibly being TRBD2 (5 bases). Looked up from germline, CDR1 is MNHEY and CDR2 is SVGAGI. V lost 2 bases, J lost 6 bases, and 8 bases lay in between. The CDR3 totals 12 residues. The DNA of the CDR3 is TGTGCCAGCAGTTACGAGGGTCGCGAGCAGTACTTC. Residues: CASSYEGREQYF.